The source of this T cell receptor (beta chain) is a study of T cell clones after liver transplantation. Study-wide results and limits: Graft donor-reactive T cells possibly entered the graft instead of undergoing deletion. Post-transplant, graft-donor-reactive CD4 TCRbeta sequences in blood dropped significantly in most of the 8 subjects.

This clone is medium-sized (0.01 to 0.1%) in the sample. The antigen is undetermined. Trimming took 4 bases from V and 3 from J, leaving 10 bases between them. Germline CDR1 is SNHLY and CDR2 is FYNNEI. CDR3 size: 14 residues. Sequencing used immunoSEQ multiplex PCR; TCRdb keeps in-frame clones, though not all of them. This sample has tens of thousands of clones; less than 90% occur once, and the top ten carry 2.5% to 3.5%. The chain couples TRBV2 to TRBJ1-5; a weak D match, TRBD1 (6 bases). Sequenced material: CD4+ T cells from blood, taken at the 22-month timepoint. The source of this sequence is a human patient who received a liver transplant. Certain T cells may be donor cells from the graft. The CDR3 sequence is CASSGGGSNQPQHF. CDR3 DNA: TGTGCCAGCAGTGGAGGGGGGTCCAATCAGCCCCAGCATTTT.